This T cell receptor beta chain was obtained from a study of somatic mutations in cytotoxic T cells in rheumatoid arthritis. The CDR3 runs to 15 residues. Per germline, CDR1 SGHVS and CDR2 FQNEAQ. Trimming at V came to 5 bases and at J to 2 bases, leaving 3 bases not matched to a gene. Study outcomes and limitations: Patients with rheumatoid arthritis showed a slight underrepresentation of TRBV07, a finding that was never subjected to any adjustment for multiple comparisons. Increasing age coincided with elevated CD8+ clonality among rheumatoid arthritis patients, though not among healthy controls.

TCRdb's table, derived via immunoSEQ multiplex PCR, lists solely in-frame clones and lacks some. The sample lists about 12,000 clones; 74% were seen once. Recruitment of healthy controls drew on blood donors, who had a median age of approximately 50 years (range about 21-75) and were less than 65% female. In the case of this clone: Its antigen is as yet unknown.

Specimen: CD8+ T cells sorted from blood. This receptor was taken from a woman aged 40 to 50 in good health. V usage is TRBV7-8 and J usage is TRBJ2-2, with TRBD1 identical over 9 bases. This CDR3 reads CASSLQGANTGELFF. Written as DNA, the CDR3 is TGTGCCAGCAGCCTACAGGGGGCTAACACCGGGGAGCTGTTTTTT.